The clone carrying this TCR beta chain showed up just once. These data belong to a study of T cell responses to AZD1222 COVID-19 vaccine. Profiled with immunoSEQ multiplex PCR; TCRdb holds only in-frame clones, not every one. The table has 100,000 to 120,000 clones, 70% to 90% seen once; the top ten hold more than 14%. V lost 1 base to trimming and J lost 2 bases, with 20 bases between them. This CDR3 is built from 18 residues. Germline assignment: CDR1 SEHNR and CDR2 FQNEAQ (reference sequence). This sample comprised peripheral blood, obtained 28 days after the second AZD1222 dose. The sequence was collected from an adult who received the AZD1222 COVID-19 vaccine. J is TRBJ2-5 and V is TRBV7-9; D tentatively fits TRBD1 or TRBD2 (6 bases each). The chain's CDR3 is CASSLESSLGGQQETQYF. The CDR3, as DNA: TGTGCCAGCAGCTTAGAATCTTCGCTTGGGGGGCAACAAGAGACCCAGTACTTC.